Sequencing of this TCR beta chain was carried out in a study of blood T cell repertoires in COVID-19. Study details: Some COVID-19 samples were acute and others convalescent; all came from the United States, Italy and Spain. Sample material is recorded as cDNA or gDNA derived from T cells, B-cell-depleted T cells, or PBMCs.

CDR1 and CDR2 from the germline V gene are SGHNT and YYREEE (reference sequence). The V end lost 4 bases, the J end lost 2 bases, and 10 bases lay between the germline ends. The CDR3 is 14 amino acids. The authors' processing: Amplification of reference gene primers was used by the study to estimate nucleated cell counts. This table comes from immunoSEQ multiplex PCR, and its TCRdb copy is limited to in-frame clones, with some not included. The V and J calls and the clone size are those of that table, but D and trimming were determined from the DNA. The table records about 89,000 clones, roughly 87% of them present only once.

The sample consisted of peripheral blood. This sequence originates from a male donor with acute or convalescent COVID-19. V usage is TRBV5-4 and J usage is TRBJ2-1; D remains ambiguous. CDR3 amino acids: CASSPTNTYNEQFF. CDR3 nucleotide sequence: TGTGCCAGCAGCCCTACTAATACCTACAATGAGCAGTTCTTC.